The rows below give T cell receptor beta chains drawn from one sample of a study of blood T cells in healthy people across ages. TCRdb reanalysed the 5' RACE reads using MiXCR and keeps one entry per CDR3 protein. Among approximately 880,000 distinct CDR3 sequences listed, around 49% were seen once. Sequenced: blood. The receptors shown here come from a man aged 30-40 years in good health. Each CDR3 is given with its conserved first and last residue. The D gene is left open where the match is weak. Clone size is stated in some rows and not others, as once, few, many or a class when expanded.

v_gene: TRBV2
abundance: -
d_gene: -
j_gene: TRBJ2-1
CDR3aa: CASSVPGQGFNEQFF
CDR3nt: TGTGCCAGCAGTGTACCCGGACAAGGCTTCAATGAGCAGTTCTTC

v_gene: TRBV20-1
abundance: -
d_gene: TRBD2
j_gene: TRBJ2-7
CDR3aa: CSARDSARPRGGAYEQYF
CDR3nt: TGCAGTGCTAGAGATAGTGCCAGGCCACGGGGAGGGGCATACGAGCAGTACTTC

v_gene: TRBV7-2
abundance: -
d_gene: -
j_gene: TRBJ1-1
CDR3aa: CASRFGGVMNTEAFF
CDR3nt: TGTGCCAGCCGGTTTGGGGGAGTCATGAACACTGAAGCTTTCTTT

v_gene: TRBV5-1
abundance: many
d_gene: -
j_gene: TRBJ2-3
CDR3aa: CASSFGQRSDTQYF
CDR3nt: TGCGCCAGCAGCTTCGGACAGAGATCAGATACGCAGTATTTT

v_gene: TRBV4-2
abundance: few
d_gene: -
j_gene: TRBJ2-5
CDR3aa: CASSQVGREETQYF
CDR3nt: TGTGCCAGCAGCCAAGTCGGCAGGGAAGAGACCCAGTACTTC

v_gene: TRBV20-1
abundance: -
d_gene: -
j_gene: TRBJ2-1
CDR3aa: CRAREDSLTYRRNEQFF
CDR3nt: TGCAGGGCTAGAGAGGACAGCCTCACCTACCGGCGCAATGAGCAGTTCTTC

v_gene: TRBV18
abundance: -
d_gene: -
j_gene: TRBJ2-1
CDR3aa: CASSRGAQGGEQFF
CDR3nt: TGTGCCAGCTCACGGGGGGCGCAAGGTGGTGAGCAGTTCTTC

v_gene: TRBV11-2
abundance: few
d_gene: -
j_gene: TRBJ2-7
CDR3aa: CASSLNALEVYEQYF
CDR3nt: TGTGCCAGCAGCTTGAATGCCCTGGAGGTCTACGAGCAGTACTTC

v_gene: TRBV12-3/TRBV12-4
abundance: -
d_gene: TRBD2
j_gene: TRBJ2-1
CDR3aa: CASSNLRLAGEPSYNEQFF
CDR3nt: TGTGCCAGCAGTAACTTGAGACTAGCGGGGGAACCATCCTACAATGAGCAGTTCTTC

v_gene: TRBV12-3/TRBV12-4
abundance: -
d_gene: TRBD1
j_gene: TRBJ1-2
CDR3aa: CASSSAGKTGDYGYTF
CDR3nt: TGTGCCAGCAGTTCGGCTGGAAAGACAGGGGACTATGGCTACACCTTC

v_gene: TRBV10-3
abundance: -
d_gene: -
j_gene: TRBJ1-2
CDR3aa: CAISESAGRDYGYTF
CDR3nt: TGTGCCATCAGTGAGTCGGCGGGGCGGGACTATGGCTACACCTTC

v_gene: TRBV29-1
abundance: -
d_gene: -
j_gene: TRBJ2-4
CDR3aa: CSVANRVAKNIQYF
CDR3nt: TGCAGCGTCGCGAACAGGGTGGCCAAAAACATTCAGTACTTC

v_gene: TRBV2
abundance: many
d_gene: TRBD2
j_gene: TRBJ2-7
CDR3aa: CASSRTSGGTYEQYF
CDR3nt: TGTGCCAGCAGTCGGACTAGCGGGGGTACCTACGAGCAGTACTTC

v_gene: TRBV7-9
abundance: -
d_gene: -
j_gene: TRBJ1-1
CDR3aa: CASSGRGGLNTEAFF
CDR3nt: TGTGCCAGCAGCGGCCGCGGAGGGTTGAACACTGAAGCTTTCTTT

v_gene: TRBV5-6
abundance: -
d_gene: -
j_gene: TRBJ2-1
CDR3aa: CASSQEWGVYNEQFF
CDR3nt: TGTGCCAGCAGCCAGGAGTGGGGGGTCTACAATGAGCAGTTCTTC

v_gene: TRBV10-3
abundance: few
d_gene: TRBD1
j_gene: TRBJ1-1
CDR3aa: CAISGTRTGNEAFF
CDR3nt: TGTGCCATCAGTGGGACCCGGACAGGTAATGAAGCTTTCTTT

v_gene: TRBV10-3
abundance: -
d_gene: -
j_gene: TRBJ1-2
CDR3aa: CAISDSGGDYGYTF
CDR3nt: TGTGCCATCAGTGATTCAGGAGGCGACTATGGCTACACCTTC

v_gene: TRBV7-2
abundance: many
d_gene: -
j_gene: TRBJ2-7
CDR3aa: CASSLIGTPYEQYF
CDR3nt: TGTGCCAGCAGCTTAATCGGGACACCTTACGAGCAGTACTTC

v_gene: TRBV4-1
abundance: -
d_gene: -
j_gene: TRBJ2-1
CDR3aa: CASSPRGESYNEQFF
CDR3nt: TGCGCCAGCAGCCCTAGGGGAGAATCCTACAATGAGCAGTTCTTC

v_gene: TRBV4-1
abundance: -
d_gene: -
j_gene: TRBJ1-2
CDR3aa: CASSQGGFDYGYTF
CDR3nt: TGCGCCAGCAGCCAGGGGGGGTTTGACTATGGCTACACCTTC

v_gene: TRBV29-1
abundance: few
d_gene: TRBD2
j_gene: TRBJ2-5
CDR3aa: CRLTSGGLETQYF
CDR3nt: TGCAGATTGACTAGCGGGGGGTTGGAGACCCAGTACTTC

v_gene: TRBV15
abundance: -
d_gene: -
j_gene: TRBJ2-1
CDR3aa: CATSRGHGRANEQFF
CDR3nt: TGTGCCACCAGCAGAGGTCATGGTAGGGCAAATGAGCAGTTCTTC

v_gene: TRBV4-3
abundance: many
d_gene: TRBD1
j_gene: TRBJ2-7
CDR3aa: CASSPGQGKSHEQYF
CDR3nt: TGCGCCAGCAGCCCAGGACAGGGCAAAAGCCACGAGCAGTACTTC

v_gene: TRBV4-2
abundance: -
d_gene: -
j_gene: TRBJ1-2
CDR3aa: CASSNGGVEGYTF
CDR3nt: TGTGCCAGCAGCAATGGTGGGGTGGAGGGCTACACCTTC

v_gene: TRBV20-1
abundance: -
d_gene: -
j_gene: TRBJ1-2
CDR3aa: CSASRDRGYYGYTF
CDR3nt: TGCAGTGCTAGTAGGGATCGGGGCTACTATGGCTACACCTTC

v_gene: TRBV21-1
abundance: few
d_gene: -
j_gene: TRBJ2-7
CDR3aa: CASPSTGGLREQYF
CDR3nt: TGTGCCAGTCCCTCGACGGGGGGACTACGCGAGCAGTACTTC

v_gene: TRBV7-8
abundance: few
d_gene: -
j_gene: TRBJ2-3
CDR3aa: CASSPQETTDTQYF
CDR3nt: TGTGCCAGCAGCCCCCAAGAGACCACAGATACGCAGTATTTT

v_gene: TRBV12-3/TRBV12-4
abundance: -
d_gene: TRBD2
j_gene: TRBJ2-5
CDR3aa: CASSYPTAGGTETQYF
CDR3nt: TGTGCCAGCAGTTACCCAACAGCGGGAGGAACAGAGACCCAGTACTTC

v_gene: TRBV24-1
abundance: few
d_gene: -
j_gene: TRBJ2-7
CDR3aa: CATSDLAGVKGNEQYF
CDR3nt: TGTGCCACCAGTGATTTGGCAGGGGTAAAGGGCAATGAGCAGTACTTC

v_gene: TRBV2
abundance: -
d_gene: -
j_gene: TRBJ2-5
CDR3aa: CASNSLQETQYF
CDR3nt: TGTGCCAGCAACTCCTTACAAGAGACCCAGTACTTC

v_gene: TRBV5-1
abundance: -
d_gene: -
j_gene: TRBJ1-2
CDR3aa: CASSLLDSKYGYTF
CDR3nt: TGCGCCAGTAGCTTGTTGGACAGCAAGTATGGCTACACCTTC

v_gene: TRBV29-1
abundance: -
d_gene: -
j_gene: TRBJ2-7
CDR3aa: CSVGRTSGYEQYF
CDR3nt: TGCAGCGTCGGACGGACATCAGGTTACGAGCAGTACTTC

v_gene: TRBV20-1
abundance: -
d_gene: -
j_gene: TRBJ2-7
CDR3aa: CSASQPPTYEQYF
CDR3nt: TGCAGTGCTAGTCAGCCACCCACCTACGAGCAGTACTTC

v_gene: TRBV9
abundance: -
d_gene: -
j_gene: TRBJ2-7
CDR3aa: CASSSVRQGYEQYF
CDR3nt: TGTGCCAGCAGCTCCGTTAGGCAGGGCTACGAGCAGTACTTC

v_gene: TRBV20-1
abundance: -
d_gene: TRBD1
j_gene: TRBJ1-6
CDR3aa: CSARRAGQVDSPLHF
CDR3nt: TGCAGTGCTCGCCGGGCGGGACAGGTGGATTCACCCCTCCACTTT

v_gene: TRBV5-8
abundance: -
d_gene: TRBD1
j_gene: TRBJ2-7
CDR3aa: CASSARGLRYEQYF
CDR3nt: TGTGCCAGCAGCGCCAGGGGGCTACGCTACGAGCAGTACTTC

v_gene: TRBV6-5
abundance: few
d_gene: TRBD1
j_gene: TRBJ1-2
CDR3aa: CASSYSHRGRNYGYTF
CDR3nt: TGTGCCAGCAGTTACTCTCACAGGGGGAGAAACTATGGCTACACCTTC

v_gene: TRBV7-2
abundance: many
d_gene: TRBD2
j_gene: TRBJ2-1
CDR3aa: CASSFTSGGANEQFF
CDR3nt: TGTGCCAGCAGCTTTACTAGCGGGGGGGCCAATGAGCAGTTCTTC

v_gene: TRBV12-3/TRBV12-4
abundance: few
d_gene: TRBD1
j_gene: TRBJ1-2
CDR3aa: CASSPGQGKHGYTF
CDR3nt: TGTGCCAGCAGTCCAGGACAGGGGAAACATGGCTACACCTTC

v_gene: TRBV6-1
abundance: -
d_gene: TRBD1
j_gene: TRBJ2-7
CDR3aa: CASMGTALSYEQYF
CDR3nt: TGTGCCAGCATGGGGACAGCCTTGTCCTACGAGCAGTACTTC

v_gene: TRBV20-1
abundance: -
d_gene: -
j_gene: TRBJ1-1
CDR3aa: CSAQDGPNTEAFF
CDR3nt: TGCAGTGCCCAGGACGGACCAAACACTGAAGCTTTCTTT

v_gene: TRBV27
abundance: -
d_gene: TRBD2
j_gene: TRBJ2-7
CDR3aa: CASKAGRDYEQYF
CDR3nt: TGTGCCAGTAAAGCGGGGCGAGACTACGAGCAGTACTTC